This T cell receptor beta chain came from a study of T cell repertoires in cytomegalovirus infection. As for this clonotype: Its specificity is unknown.

CDR3 size: 14 residues. Trimming left V 0 bases short and J 1 base short, with 3 bases between. Germline V gene sequence: CDR1 SGHNT, CDR2 YENEEA. TCRdb re-called the reads with MiXCR, one entry per CDR3 protein. Altogether about 220,000 distinct CDR3 sequences are present, 30% to 45% being singletons, with the ten largest covering approximately 60%. The material sequenced was CD8+ T cells from cultured PBMCs, taken from culture after CMV antigen stimulation. The clonotype comes from a human donor in good health (CMV status not recorded). Some clones in this sample may be carry-over from other donors' samples. The rearrangement joins TRBV11-3 to TRBJ2-2; D is unresolved. CDR3 bases: TGTGCCAGCAGCTTAGAGTTGAACACCGGGGAGCTGTTTTTT. As protein: CASSLELNTGELFF.